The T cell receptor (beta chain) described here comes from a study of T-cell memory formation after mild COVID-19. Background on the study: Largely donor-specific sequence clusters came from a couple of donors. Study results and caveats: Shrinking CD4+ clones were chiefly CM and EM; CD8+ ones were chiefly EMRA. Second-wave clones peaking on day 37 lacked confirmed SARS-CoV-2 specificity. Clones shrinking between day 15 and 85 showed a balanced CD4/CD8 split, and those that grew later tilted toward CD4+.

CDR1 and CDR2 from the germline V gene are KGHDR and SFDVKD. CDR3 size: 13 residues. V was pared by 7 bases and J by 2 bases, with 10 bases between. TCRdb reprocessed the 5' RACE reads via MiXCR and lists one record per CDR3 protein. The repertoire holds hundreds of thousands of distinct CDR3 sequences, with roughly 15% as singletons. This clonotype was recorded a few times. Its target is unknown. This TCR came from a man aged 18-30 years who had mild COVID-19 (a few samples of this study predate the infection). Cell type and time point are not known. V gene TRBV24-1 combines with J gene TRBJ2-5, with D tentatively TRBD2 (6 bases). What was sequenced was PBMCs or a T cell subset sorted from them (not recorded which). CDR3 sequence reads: CATSRDFQETQYF. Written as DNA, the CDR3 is TGTGCCACCAGCAGGGACTTTCAAGAGACCCAGTACTTC.